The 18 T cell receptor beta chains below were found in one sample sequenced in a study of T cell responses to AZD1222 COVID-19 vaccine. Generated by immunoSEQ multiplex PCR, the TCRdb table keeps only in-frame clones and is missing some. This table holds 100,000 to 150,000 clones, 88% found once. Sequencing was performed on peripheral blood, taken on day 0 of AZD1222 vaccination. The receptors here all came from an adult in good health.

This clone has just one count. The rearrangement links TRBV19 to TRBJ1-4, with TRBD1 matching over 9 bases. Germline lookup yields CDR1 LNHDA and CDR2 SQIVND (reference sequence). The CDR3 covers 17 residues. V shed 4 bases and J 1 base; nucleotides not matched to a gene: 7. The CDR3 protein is CASSRDRGVETNEKLFF. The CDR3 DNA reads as TGTGCCAGTAGTAGAGACAGGGGGGTCGAAACTAATGAAAAACTGTTTTTT.

CDR3 in DNA: TGTGCCAGCAGCGCGGCAGGGGTGGGTAATTCACCCCTCCACTTT. Encoded protein: CASSAAGVGNSPLHF. This rearrangement joins TRBV9 to TRBJ1-6, with D perhaps matching TRBD1 (6 bases). The CDR3 runs 15 residues. V lost 3 bases and J lost 6, with 13 bases in between. CDR1 SGDLS and CDR2 YYNGEE come from the germline V gene.

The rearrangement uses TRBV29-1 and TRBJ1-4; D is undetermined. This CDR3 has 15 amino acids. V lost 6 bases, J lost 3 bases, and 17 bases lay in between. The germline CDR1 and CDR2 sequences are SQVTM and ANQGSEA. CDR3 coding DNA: TGCAGCGTGCAGGTAGTGCAGGCGCCTAATGAAAAACTGTTTTTT. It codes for CSVQVVQAPNEKLFF. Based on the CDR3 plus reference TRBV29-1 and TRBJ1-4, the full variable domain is SAVISQKPSRDICQRGTSLTIQCQVDSQVTMMFWYRQQPGQSLTLIATANQGSEATYESGFVIDKFPISRPNLTFSTLTVSNMSPEDSSIYLCSVQVVQAPNEKLFFGSGTQLSVL.

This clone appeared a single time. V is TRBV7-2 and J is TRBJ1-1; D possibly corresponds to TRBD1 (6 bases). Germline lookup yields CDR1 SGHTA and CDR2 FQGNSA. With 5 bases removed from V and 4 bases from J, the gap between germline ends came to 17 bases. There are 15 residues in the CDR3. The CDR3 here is CASSTGNRAGTEAFF. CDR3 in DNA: TGTGCCAGCAGCACGGGGAACAGGGCCGGCACTGAAGCTTTCTTT.

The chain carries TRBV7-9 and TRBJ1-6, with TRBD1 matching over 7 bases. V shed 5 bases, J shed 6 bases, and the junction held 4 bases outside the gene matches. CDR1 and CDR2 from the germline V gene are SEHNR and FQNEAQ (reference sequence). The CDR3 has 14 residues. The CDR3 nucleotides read TGTGCCAGCAGCGTCGACAGGGCTAATTCACCCCTCCACTTT. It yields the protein CASSVDRANSPLHF. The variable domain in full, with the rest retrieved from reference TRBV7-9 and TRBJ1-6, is DTGVSQNPRHKITKRGQNVTFRCDPISEHNRLYWYRQTLGQGPEFLTYFQNEAQLEKSRLLSDRFSAERPKGSFSTLEIQRTEQGDSAMYLCASSVDRANSPLHFGNGTRLTVT.

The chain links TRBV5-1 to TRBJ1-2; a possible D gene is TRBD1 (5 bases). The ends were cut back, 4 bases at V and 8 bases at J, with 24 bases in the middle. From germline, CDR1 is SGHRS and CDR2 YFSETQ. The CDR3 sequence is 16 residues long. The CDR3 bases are TGCGCCAGCAGCCTAGGCTCCACAGGTCCCTACGGCGGCTACACCTTC. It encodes CASSLGSTGPYGGYTF.

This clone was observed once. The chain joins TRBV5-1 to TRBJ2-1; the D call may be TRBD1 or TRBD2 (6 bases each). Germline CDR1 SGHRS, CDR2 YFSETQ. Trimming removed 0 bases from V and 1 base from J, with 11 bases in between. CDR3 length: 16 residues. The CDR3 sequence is CASSLDEGGSYNEQFF. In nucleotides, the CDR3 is TGCGCCAGCAGCTTGGACGAGGGGGGATCCTACAATGAGCAGTTCTTC.

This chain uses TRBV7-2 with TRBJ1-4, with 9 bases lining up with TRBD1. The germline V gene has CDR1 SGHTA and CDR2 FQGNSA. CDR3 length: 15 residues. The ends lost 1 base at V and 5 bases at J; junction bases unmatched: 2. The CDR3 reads CASSLGGQGNEKLFF. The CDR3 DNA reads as TGTGCCAGCAGCTTAGGGGGACAGGGAAATGAAAAACTGTTTTTT.

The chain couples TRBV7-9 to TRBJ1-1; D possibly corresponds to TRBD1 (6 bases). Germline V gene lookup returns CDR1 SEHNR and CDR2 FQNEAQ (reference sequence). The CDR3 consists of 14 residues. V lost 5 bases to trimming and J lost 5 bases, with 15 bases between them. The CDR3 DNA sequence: TGTGCCAGCAGCCGACTAGGGGGATATACTGAAGCTTTCTTT. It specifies CASSRLGGYTEAFF. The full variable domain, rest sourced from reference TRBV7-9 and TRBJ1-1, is DTGVSQNPRHKITKRGQNVTFRCDPISEHNRLYWYRQTLGQGPEFLTYFQNEAQLEKSRLLSDRFSAERPKGSFSTLEIQRTEQGDSAMYLCASSRLGGYTEAFFGQGTRLTVV.

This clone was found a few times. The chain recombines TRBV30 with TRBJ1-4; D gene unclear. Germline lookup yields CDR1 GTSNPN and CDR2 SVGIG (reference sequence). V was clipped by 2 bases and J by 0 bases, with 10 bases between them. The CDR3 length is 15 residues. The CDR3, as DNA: TGTGCCTGGAGTAGGTTACCGGCAACTAATGAAAAACTGTTTTTT. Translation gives CAWSRLPATNEKLFF.

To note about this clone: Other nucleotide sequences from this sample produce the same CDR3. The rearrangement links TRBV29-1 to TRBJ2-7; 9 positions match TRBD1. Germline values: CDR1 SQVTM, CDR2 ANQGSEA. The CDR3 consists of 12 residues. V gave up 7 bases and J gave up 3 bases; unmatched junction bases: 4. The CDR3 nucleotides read TGCAGCGCCGGGACAGGGATCTACGAGCAGTACTTC. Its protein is CSAGTGIYEQYF.

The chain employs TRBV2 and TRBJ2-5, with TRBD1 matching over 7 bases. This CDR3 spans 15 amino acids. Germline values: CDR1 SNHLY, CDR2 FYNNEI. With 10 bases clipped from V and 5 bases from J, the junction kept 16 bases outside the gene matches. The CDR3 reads CATRRGRPAQETQYF. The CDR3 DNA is TGTGCCACCCGTAGGGGGCGTCCAGCGCAGGAGACCCAGTACTTC.

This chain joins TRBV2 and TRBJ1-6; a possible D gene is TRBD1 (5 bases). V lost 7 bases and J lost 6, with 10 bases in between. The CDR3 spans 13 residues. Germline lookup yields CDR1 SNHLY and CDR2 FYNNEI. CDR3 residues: CASNGDSNSPLHF. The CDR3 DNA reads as TGTGCCAGCAATGGAGACAGTAATTCACCCCTCCACTTT. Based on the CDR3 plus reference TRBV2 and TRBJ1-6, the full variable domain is EPEVTQTPSHQVTQMGQEVILRCVPISNHLYFYWYRQILGQKVEFLVSFYNNEISEKSEIFDDQFSVERPDGSNFTLKIRSTKLEDSAMYFCASNGDSNSPLHFGNGTRLTVT.

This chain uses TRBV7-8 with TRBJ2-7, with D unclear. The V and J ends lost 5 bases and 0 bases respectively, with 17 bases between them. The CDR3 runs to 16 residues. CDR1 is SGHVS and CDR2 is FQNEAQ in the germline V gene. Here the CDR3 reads CASSLPTGLPSYEQYF. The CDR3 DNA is TGTGCCAGCAGCCTACCTACCGGGCTCCCCTCCTACGAGCAGTACTTC. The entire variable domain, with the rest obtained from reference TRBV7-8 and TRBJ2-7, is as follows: GAGVSQSPRYKVAKRGQDVALRCDPISGHVSLFWYQQALGQGPEFLTYFQNEAQLDKSGLPSDRFFAERPEGSVSTLKIQRTQQEDSAVYLCASSLPTGLPSYEQYFGPGTRLTVT.

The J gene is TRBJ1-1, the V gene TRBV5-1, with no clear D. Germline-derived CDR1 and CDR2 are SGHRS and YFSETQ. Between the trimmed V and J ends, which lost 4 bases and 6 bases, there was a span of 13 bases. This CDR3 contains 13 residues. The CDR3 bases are TGCGCCAGCAGCACGGACGGGCAGGCTGAAGCTTTCTTT. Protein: CASSTDGQAEAFF.

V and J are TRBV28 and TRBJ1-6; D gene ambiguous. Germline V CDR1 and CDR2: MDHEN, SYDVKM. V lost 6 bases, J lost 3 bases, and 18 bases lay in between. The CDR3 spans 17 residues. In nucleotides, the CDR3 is TGTGCCAGCAGCCCCCCGAGGAGGTCGAGCTATAATTCACCCCTCCACTTT. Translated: CASSPPRRSSYNSPLHF.

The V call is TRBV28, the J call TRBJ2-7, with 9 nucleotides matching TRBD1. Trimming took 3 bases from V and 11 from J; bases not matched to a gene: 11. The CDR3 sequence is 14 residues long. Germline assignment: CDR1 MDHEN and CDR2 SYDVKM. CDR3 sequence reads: CASSFLGTGSTEYF. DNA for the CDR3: TGTGCCAGCAGTTTCCTCGGGACAGGGTCCACGGAGTACTTC.

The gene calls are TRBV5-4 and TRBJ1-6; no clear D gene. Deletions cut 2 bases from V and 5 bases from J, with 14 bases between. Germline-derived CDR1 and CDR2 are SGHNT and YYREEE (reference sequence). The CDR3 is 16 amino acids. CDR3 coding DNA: TGTGCCAGCAGCTTAGAAGGAGTGGGGAATAATTCACCCCTCCACTTT. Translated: CASSLEGVGNNSPLHF.